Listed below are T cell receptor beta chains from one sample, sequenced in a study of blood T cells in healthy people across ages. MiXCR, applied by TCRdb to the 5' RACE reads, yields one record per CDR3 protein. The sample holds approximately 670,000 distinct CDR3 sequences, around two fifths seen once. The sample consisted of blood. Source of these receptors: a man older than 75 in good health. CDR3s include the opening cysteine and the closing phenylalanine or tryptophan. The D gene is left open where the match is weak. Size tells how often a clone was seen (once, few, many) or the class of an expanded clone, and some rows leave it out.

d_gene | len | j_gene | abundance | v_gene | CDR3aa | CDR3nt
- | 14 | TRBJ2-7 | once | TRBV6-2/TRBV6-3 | CASSWSGLPYEQYF | TGTGCCAGCAGTTGGAGCGGGCTCCCCTACGAGCAGTACTTC
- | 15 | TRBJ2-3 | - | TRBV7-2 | CASSEPGTRTDTQYF | TGTGCCAGCAGCGAACCCGGGACCCGCACAGATACGCAGTATTTT
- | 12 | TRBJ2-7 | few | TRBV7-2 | CASSSDRREQYF | TGTGCCAGCAGCTCCGATCGGCGCGAGCAGTACTTC
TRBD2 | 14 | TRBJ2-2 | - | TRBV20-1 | CSLAGEADTGELFF | TGCAGTTTAGCGGGAGAAGCTGACACCGGGGAGCTGTTTTTT
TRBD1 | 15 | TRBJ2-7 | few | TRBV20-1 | CSASLPTGASYEQYF | TGCAGTGCTAGCCTACCGACAGGGGCGTCCTACGAGCAGTACTTC
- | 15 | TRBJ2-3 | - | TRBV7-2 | CASTIGTFREDTQYF | TGTGCCAGCACCATAGGGACCTTTCGGGAAGATACGCAGTATTTT
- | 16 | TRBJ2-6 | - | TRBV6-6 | CASSYSLDSGANVLTF | TGTGCCAGCAGTTACTCGCTTGATAGTGGGGCCAACGTCCTGACTTTC
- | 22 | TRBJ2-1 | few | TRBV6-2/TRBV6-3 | CASSYARHRGRSGGASYNEQFF | TGTGCCAGCAGTTACGCGAGACACAGGGGGCGCAGCGGGGGGGCCTCCTACAATGAGCAGTTCTTC
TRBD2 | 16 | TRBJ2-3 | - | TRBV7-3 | CASSLMGGSRTDTQYF | TGTGCCAGCAGCTTAATGGGCGGGAGCCGCACAGATACGCAGTATTTT
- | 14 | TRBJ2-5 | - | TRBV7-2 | CASSQARTDETQYF | TGTGCCAGCAGCCAAGCGCGGACTGATGAGACCCAGTACTTC
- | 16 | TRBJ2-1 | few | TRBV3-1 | CASSISGRQGYNEQFF | TGTGCCAGCAGCATTAGTGGGAGGCAGGGATACAATGAGCAGTTCTTC
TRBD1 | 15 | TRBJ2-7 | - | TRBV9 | CASTAGQGFYNEQYF | TGTGCCAGCACCGCGGGACAGGGATTTTACAATGAGCAGTACTTC
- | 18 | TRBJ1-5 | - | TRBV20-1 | CSARDPNQAGTLNQPQHF | TGCAGTGCTAGAGATCCGAATCAGGCCGGGACGCTAAATCAGCCCCAGCATTTT
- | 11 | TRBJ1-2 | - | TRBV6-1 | CASNANYGYTF | TGTGCCAGCAACGCTAACTATGGCTACACCTTC
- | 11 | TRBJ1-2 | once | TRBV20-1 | CSAWTVGGYTF | TGCAGTGCCTGGACCGTCGGGGGCTACACCTTC
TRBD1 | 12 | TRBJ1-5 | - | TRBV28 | CARGQGGQPQHF | TGTGCCAGGGGACAGGGGGGTCAGCCCCAGCATTTT
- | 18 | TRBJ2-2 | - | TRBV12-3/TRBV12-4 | CASSPPKSFGPNTGELFF | TGTGCCAGCAGTCCCCCGAAGAGCTTCGGGCCGAACACCGGGGAGCTGTTTTTT
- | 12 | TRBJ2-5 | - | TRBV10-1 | CASSAPGETQYF | TGCGCCAGCAGTGCCCCGGGGGAGACCCAGTACTTC
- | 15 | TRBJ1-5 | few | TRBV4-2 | CASSQDPGGNQPQHF | TGTGCCAGCAGCCAAGATCCGGGGGGCAATCAGCCCCAGCATTTT
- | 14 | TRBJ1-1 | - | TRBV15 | CATSRDRGNTEAFF | TGTGCCACCAGCAGAGATCGGGGGAACACTGAAGCTTTCTTT
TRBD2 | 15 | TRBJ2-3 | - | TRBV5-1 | CASSQRTSRTDTQYF | TGCGCCAGCAGCCAACGGACTAGCCGCACAGATACGCAGTATTTT
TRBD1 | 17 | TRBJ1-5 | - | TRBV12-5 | CASGLRTGGAWNQPQHF | TGTGCTAGTGGTCTCAGGACAGGGGGCGCTTGGAATCAGCCCCAGCATTTT
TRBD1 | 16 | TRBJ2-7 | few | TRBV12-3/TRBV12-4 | CASSSRTGYGSYEQYF | TGTGCCAGCAGTTCGAGGACAGGGTATGGTTCCTACGAGCAGTACTTC
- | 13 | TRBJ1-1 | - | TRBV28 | CASSVRGITEAFF | TGTGCCAGCAGTGTAAGAGGGATCACTGAAGCTTTCTTT
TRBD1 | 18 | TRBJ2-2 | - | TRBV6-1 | CASSEVGGQGWLTGELFF | TGTGCCAGCAGTGAAGTGGGAGGACAGGGTTGGTTAACCGGGGAGCTGTTTTTT
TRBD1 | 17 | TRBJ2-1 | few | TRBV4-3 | CASSQEGETGLFYEQFF | TGCGCCAGCAGCCAAGAAGGCGAGACAGGGCTTTTCTATGAGCAGTTCTTC
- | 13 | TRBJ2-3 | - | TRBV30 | CACNPQNTDTQYF | TGTGCCTGTAACCCACAGAACACAGATACGCAGTATTTT
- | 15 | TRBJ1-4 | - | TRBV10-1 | CASPRRQTDGEKLFF | TGCGCCAGCCCCCGGAGACAGACGGACGGTGAAAAACTGTTTTTT
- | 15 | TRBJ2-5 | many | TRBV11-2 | CASSLTPLGAYEQYF | TGTGCCAGCAGCTTGACACCTTTAGGGGCTTATGAGCAGTACTTC
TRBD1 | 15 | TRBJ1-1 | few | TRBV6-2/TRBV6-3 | CASRTRQGAGTEAFF | TGTGCCAGCAGAACCCGACAGGGGGCCGGCACTGAAGCTTTCTTT